The 19 T cell receptor beta chains in this list originate from one sample, sequenced in a study of CD8 T cell repertoires and HIV-1 epitope variants. Their target antigens are unknown. The protocol was immunoSEQ multiplex PCR, while the TCRdb copy is restricted to in-frame clones and leaves out a portion. The table shows 6,000 or so clones, with roughly 60% occurring only once. The source material was cultured CD8+ T cells derived from PBMCs. These receptor sequences come from a male donor with HIV.

This clone was found once. The chain combines TRBV2 with TRBJ2-7; TRBD2 is a possible D gene (6 bases). CDR1 and CDR2 (germline): SNHLY, FYNNEI. This CDR3 spans 14 amino acids. V was clipped by 3 bases and J by 0 bases, with 9 bases between them. CDR3 nucleotides: TGTGCCAGCAGTGAGCGGGGATACTCCTACGAGCAGTACTTC. Residues: CASSERGYSYEQYF.

This clone qualifies as medium-sized. The V and J genes are TRBV10-2 and TRBJ2-7; D is undetermined. The CDR3 runs 14 residues. The germline V gene encodes CDR1 WSHSY and CDR2 SAAADI. V lost 8 bases and J lost 5, with 19 bases in between. In nucleotides, the CDR3 is TGCGCCAGCGCCCCAGGCAGCCTTTGGGACGAGCAGTACTTC. This codes for CASAPGSLWDEQYF.

The chain couples TRBV6-6 to TRBJ2-1, with no clear D. The germline V gene has CDR1 MNHNY and CDR2 SVGAGI (reference sequence). V was pared by 4 bases and J by 5 bases, with 9 bases between. CDR3 length equals 13 residues. CDR3 nucleotide sequence: TGTGCCAGCAGTTCCCCCCCAGACAATGAGCAGTTCTTC. This codes for CASSSPPDNEQFF.

The sample holds one count of this clone. The rearrangement joins TRBV27 to TRBJ2-7; D not certain. There are 10 residues in the CDR3. Germline CDR1 is MNHEY and CDR2 is SMNVEV (reference sequence). V was clipped by 3 bases and J by 12 bases, with 9 bases between them. As DNA, the CDR3 is TGTGCCAGCAGTTTTGGGTTGGGGTACTTC. It is translated as CASSFGLGYF.

The chain has TRBV4-1 and TRBJ2-7; D ambiguous. The ends were cut back, 0 bases at V and 5 bases at J, with 14 bases in the middle. CDR1 and CDR2 from the germline V gene are MGHRA and YSYEKL. The CDR3 sequence is 15 residues long. Written as DNA, the CDR3 is TGCGCCAGCAGCCAAGATAATGGCGGAAGGGACGAGCAGTACTTC. Its translation: CASSQDNGGRDEQYF.

The CDR3 DNA sequence: TGTGCCAGTAGTATAGACCAGGGGGCTAGGATCGGGGAGCTGTTTTTT. Translating gives CASSIDQGARIGELFF. The chain combines TRBV19 with TRBJ2-2, with 8 bases fitting TRBD1. The CDR3 is 16 residues long. CDR1 LNHDA and CDR2 SQIVND come from the germline V gene (reference sequence). V was pared by 0 bases and J by 7 bases, with 7 bases of the junction left unmatched.

This chain joins TRBV10-3 and TRBJ2-3; D gene unclear. The V and J ends lost 2 bases and 4 bases respectively, with 7 bases between them. Germline CDR1 and CDR2: ENHRY and SYGVKD. The CDR3 consists of 13 residues. The CDR3: CAISERAADTQYF. CDR3 bases: TGTGCCATCAGTGAGAGGGCCGCAGATACGCAGTATTTT.

V and J are TRBV18 and TRBJ1-1; 9 nucleotides agree with TRBD1. CDR1 and CDR2 from the germline V gene are KGHSH and LQKENI. The junction had 7 bases not matched to a gene; V was cut back by 2 bases and J by 3 bases. CDR3 length equals 16 residues. The DNA for the CDR3 is TGTGCCAGCTCACCATCCCCCGGACAGGGGTACACTGAAGCTTTCTTT. Amino acid sequence: CASSPSPGQGYTEAFF.

The chain is built from TRBV6-5 and TRBJ1-2, with a weak D call TRBD1 (5 bases). The CDR3 is 14 residues long. CDR1 is MNHEY and CDR2 is SVGAGI in the germline V gene. V lost 0 bases and J lost 5, with 10 bases in between. The CDR3: CASSYSGAEYGYTF. In nucleotides, the CDR3 is TGTGCCAGCAGTTACTCAGGGGCAGAGTATGGCTACACCTTC.

The chain employs TRBV19 and TRBJ2-7, with D possibly matching TRBD2 (5 bases). Per the germline V gene, CDR1 is LNHDA and CDR2 is SQIVND (reference sequence). Trimming cost V 5 bases and J 6 bases, with 11 bases left between them. There are 12 residues in the CDR3. CDR3 sequence reads: CASSAGISEQYF. The CDR3 region has the DNA TGTGCCAGTAGTGCCGGGATTTCCGAGCAGTACTTC.

This chain joins TRBV7-2 and TRBJ1-3, with D possibly TRBD1 on 6 matching bases. This CDR3 comprises 15 residues. Trimming pared 5 bases from V and 5 bases from J, leaving 16 bases between. Germline CDR1 SGHTA, CDR2 FQGNSA. The CDR3 DNA is TGTGCCAGCAGCCAATTCGGGGGGGCGAGAAACACCATATATTTT. This translates into CASSQFGGARNTIYF.

The V and J genes are TRBV27 and TRBJ1-5; D perhaps matches TRBD1 (6 bases). Germline assignment: CDR1 MNHEY and CDR2 SMNVEV (reference sequence). This CDR3 comprises 14 residues. Trimming removed 6 bases at V and 7 bases at J, with 16 bases between. CDR3 nucleotides: TGTGCCAGCAGCCCGACGGGGGCGCGACAGCCCCAGCATTTT. Translating gives CASSPTGARQPQHF.

This clone was seen only a few times. This rearrangement joins TRBV4-3 to TRBJ2-4; perhaps TRBD2 as D (5 bases). V was pared by 1 base and J by 8 bases, with 9 bases between. Germline-derived CDR1 and CDR2 are LGHNA and YSLEER. CDR3 size: 13 residues. The CDR3 region is CASSQGVRDIQYF. Here the CDR3 DNA reads TGCGCCAGCAGCCAAGGGGTGAGGGACATTCAGTACTTC.

V usage is TRBV7-9 and J usage is TRBJ2-7; 10 bases match TRBD1. V gave up 5 bases and J gave up 3 bases; unmatched junction bases: 4. The CDR3 loop spans 14 amino acids. Germline assignment: CDR1 SEHNR and CDR2 FQNEAQ (reference sequence). The CDR3 DNA sequence: TGTGCCAGCAGCGAGACAGGGGGCGTCTACGAGCAGTACTTC. This gives the protein CASSETGGVYEQYF.

This clone was counted only a few times. CDR3 protein: CASRDSGNTEAFF. CDR3 bases: TGTGCCAGCAGGGACTCAGGGAACACTGAAGCTTTCTTT. This chain uses TRBV7-3 with TRBJ1-1; D is unclear. CDR1 and CDR2 from the germline V gene are SGHTA and FQGTGA. The length of the CDR3 is 13 residues. Trimming removed 6 bases at V and 1 base at J, with 9 bases between.

The chain couples TRBV30 to TRBJ1-1; tentative D call: TRBD1 (6 bases). Germline CDR1 is GTSNPN and CDR2 is SVGIG (reference sequence). This CDR3 has 12 amino acids. V was clipped by 1 base and J by 5 bases, with 8 bases between them. CDR3 coding DNA: TGTGCCTGGAGTGCACAGGGAACTGAAGCTTTCTTT. It encodes CAWSAQGTEAFF.

The rearrangement links TRBV4-3 to TRBJ2-1; D might be TRBD2 (5 bases). The V gene lost 0 bases and the J gene lost 1 base, with 13 bases spanning the gap. The CDR3 is made up of 17 amino acids. Germline lookup yields CDR1 LGHNA and CDR2 YSLEER. CDR3 nucleotides: TGCGCCAGCAGCCAAGATCCCCCCAGCGGTTCCTACAATGAGCAGTTCTTC. It encodes CASSQDPPSGSYNEQFF.

The chain is built from TRBV5-1 and TRBJ1-1; D gene ambiguous. The V end lost 5 bases, the J end lost 4 bases, and 18 bases lay between the germline ends. The CDR3 contains 15 residues. The germline V gene has CDR1 SGHRS and CDR2 YFSETQ. The CDR3 loop reads CASSFGPTGGTEAFF. DNA for the CDR3: TGCGCCAGCAGTTTTGGGCCCACCGGAGGCACTGAAGCTTTCTTT.

CDR3 loop: CASSSTRQGSDTQYF. The CDR3 DNA is TGCGCCAGCAGTTCTACTCGACAGGGCTCCGATACGCAGTATTTT. The genes are TRBV10-2 and TRBJ2-3, with 7 nucleotides matching TRBD1. This CDR3 has 15 residues. The germline CDR1 and CDR2 sequences are WSHSY and SAAADI. J lost 6 bases, V lost 5 bases, and 11 bases had no gene match.